The rows below give T cell receptor beta chains drawn from one sample of a study of graft-versus-host responses after intestinal transplantation. This table comes from immunoSEQ multiplex PCR, and its TCRdb copy is limited to in-frame clones, with some not included. In the table there are approximately 90,000 clones, about 90% of which are singletons. These receptors have no identified antigens. The specimen comprised unstimulated CD8+ T cells sorted from spleen or lymph node cells, sampled before transplant. Receptors originate from a human donor who was the organ donor for an intestinal transplant. Both conserved end residues are part of each CDR3. Fields, in order: J gene, clone size, D gene, V gene, CDR3 protein, CDR3 DNA. The D gene is left open where the match is weak. The size of a clone is reported for some rows only, either as once, few or many, or as a class for expanded clones.

j_gene: TRBJ2-1; abundance: -; d_gene: TRBD2; v_gene: TRBV30; CDR3aa: CAWRPGLVSEQFF; CDR3nt: TGTGCCTGGAGGCCGGGACTAGTAAGTGAGCAGTTCTTC
j_gene: TRBJ1-2; abundance: -; d_gene: -; v_gene: TRBV9; CDR3aa: CASSAQGDGYTF; CDR3nt: TGTGCCAGCAGCGCTCAGGGTGATGGCTACACCTTC
j_gene: TRBJ1-2; abundance: few; d_gene: -; v_gene: TRBV7-3; CDR3aa: CASSLHSGDGYTF; CDR3nt: TGTGCCAGCAGCTTACACAGCGGTGATGGCTACACCTTC
j_gene: TRBJ1-2; abundance: -; d_gene: -; v_gene: TRBV27; CDR3aa: CASSLAWSFGGYTF; CDR3nt: TGTGCCAGCAGTTTAGCCTGGAGTTTCGGTGGCTACACCTTC
j_gene: TRBJ2-2; abundance: -; d_gene: TRBD1; v_gene: TRBV10-3; CDR3aa: CAIRGTGGGTGELFF; CDR3nt: TGTGCCATCAGGGGGACAGGGGGCGGCACCGGGGAGCTGTTTTTT
j_gene: TRBJ1-2; abundance: -; d_gene: -; v_gene: TRBV19; CDR3aa: CASSIALFNYGYTF; CDR3nt: TGTGCCAGTAGTATAGCCCTTTTTAACTATGGCTACACCTTC
j_gene: TRBJ2-1; abundance: -; d_gene: -; v_gene: TRBV7-3; CDR3aa: CASSLAGGPNEQFF; CDR3nt: TGTGCCAGCAGCTTAGCGGGCGGACCCAATGAGCAGTTCTTC
j_gene: TRBJ2-7; abundance: once; d_gene: TRBD2; v_gene: TRBV15; CDR3aa: CATSRKTSGPTRGEQYF; CDR3nt: TGTGCCACCAGCAGAAAGACTAGCGGGCCGACGAGGGGGGAGCAGTACTTC
j_gene: TRBJ2-5; abundance: once; d_gene: -; v_gene: TRBV6-5; CDR3aa: CASSYNVIDLGTQYF; CDR3nt: TGTGCCAGCAGTTACAACGTGATAGACTTGGGGACCCAGTACTTC
j_gene: TRBJ2-5; abundance: -; d_gene: TRBD1; v_gene: TRBV6-5; CDR3aa: CASSYLGQGEEETQYF; CDR3nt: TGTGCCAGCAGTTACCTCGGACAGGGAGAAGAAGAGACCCAGTACTTC
j_gene: TRBJ2-7; abundance: -; d_gene: TRBD2; v_gene: TRBV19; CDR3aa: CASSPGGGFYEQYF; CDR3nt: TGTGCCAGTAGCCCGGGAGGGGGGTTCTACGAGCAGTACTTC
j_gene: TRBJ2-7; abundance: -; d_gene: -; v_gene: TRBV27; CDR3aa: CASSLRSSGYEQYF; CDR3nt: TGTGCCAGCAGTTTACGTAGTAGCGGCTACGAGCAGTACTTC
j_gene: TRBJ2-7; abundance: -; d_gene: -; v_gene: TRBV27; CDR3aa: CASSLSSGYEQYF; CDR3nt: TGTGCCAGCAGTTTATCAAGCGGCTACGAGCAGTACTTC
j_gene: TRBJ1-4; abundance: -; d_gene: -; v_gene: TRBV7-9; CDR3aa: CASSRQSTNEKLFF; CDR3nt: TGTGCCAGCAGCCGACAGTCAACTAATGAAAAACTGTTTTTT
j_gene: TRBJ1-1; abundance: -; d_gene: TRBD1; v_gene: TRBV9; CDR3aa: CASSVRQGAEAFF; CDR3nt: TGTGCCAGCAGCGTAAGGCAGGGGGCTGAAGCTTTCTTT
j_gene: TRBJ2-5; abundance: once; d_gene: -; v_gene: TRBV4-2; CDR3aa: CASSQGPNSGPQETQYF; CDR3nt: TGTGCCAGCAGCCAAGGGCCTAATTCAGGGCCCCAAGAGACCCAGTACTTC
j_gene: TRBJ1-6; abundance: -; d_gene: -; v_gene: TRBV10-2; CDR3aa: CASSEKSSYNSPLHF; CDR3nt: TGCGCCAGCAGTGAGAAGAGCTCCTATAATTCACCCCTCCACTTT
j_gene: TRBJ1-6; abundance: -; d_gene: -; v_gene: TRBV29-1; CDR3aa: CSVASSYNSPLHF; CDR3nt: TGCAGCGTCGCCAGCTCCTATAATTCACCCCTCCACTTT
j_gene: TRBJ1-3; abundance: -; d_gene: -; v_gene: TRBV19; CDR3aa: CASSISPLSSGNTIYF; CDR3nt: TGTGCCAGTAGTATATCCCCACTGAGCTCTGGAAACACCATATATTTT
j_gene: TRBJ1-2; abundance: -; d_gene: -; v_gene: TRBV5-1; CDR3aa: CASSLVGVSGYTF; CDR3nt: TGCGCCAGCAGCTTGGTAGGGGTCAGTGGCTACACCTTC
j_gene: TRBJ2-1; abundance: -; d_gene: TRBD2; v_gene: TRBV4-3; CDR3aa: CASSQDRTSGGHEQFF; CDR3nt: TGCGCCAGCAGCCAAGATCGCACTAGCGGGGGCCATGAGCAGTTCTTC
j_gene: TRBJ2-5; abundance: -; d_gene: -; v_gene: TRBV15; CDR3aa: CATRGGPETQYF; CDR3nt: TGTGCCACCAGGGGGGGGCCTGAGACCCAGTACTTC
j_gene: TRBJ2-7; abundance: -; d_gene: TRBD1; v_gene: TRBV4-1; CDR3aa: CASSQDFKTGPVDEQYF; CDR3nt: TGCGCCAGCAGCCAAGATTTTAAGACAGGGCCGGTCGACGAGCAGTACTTC
j_gene: TRBJ2-6; abundance: -; d_gene: -; v_gene: TRBV5-4; CDR3aa: CASSTLQFSGANVLTF; CDR3nt: TGTGCCAGCAGCACCTTACAGTTCTCTGGGGCCAACGTCCTGACTTTC
j_gene: TRBJ2-7; abundance: -; d_gene: -; v_gene: TRBV4-1; CDR3aa: CASSQAGQTYEQYF; CDR3nt: TGCGCCAGCAGCCAAGCTGGACAGACCTACGAGCAGTACTTC
j_gene: TRBJ1-6; abundance: -; d_gene: TRBD1; v_gene: TRBV7-2; CDR3aa: CASSLPQGQGTPYNSPLHF; CDR3nt: TGTGCCAGCAGCTTACCCCAGGGACAGGGAACCCCCTATAATTCACCCCTCCACTTT
j_gene: TRBJ1-2; abundance: -; d_gene: -; v_gene: TRBV21-1; CDR3aa: CASSPDGFCYGYTF; CDR3nt: TGTGCCAGCAGCCCCGACGGGTTCTGCTATGGCTACACCTTC
j_gene: TRBJ2-7; abundance: few; d_gene: -; v_gene: TRBV7-9; CDR3aa: CASSFPNIDEQYF; CDR3nt: TGTGCCAGCAGCTTCCCTAATATCGACGAGCAGTACTTC
j_gene: TRBJ1-2; abundance: -; d_gene: -; v_gene: TRBV19; CDR3aa: CASSMGRQMGYTF; CDR3nt: TGTGCCAGTAGTATGGGCAGGCAGATGGGCTACACCTTC
j_gene: TRBJ1-2; abundance: -; d_gene: -; v_gene: TRBV19; CDR3aa: CASSIDVAARTNYGYTF; CDR3nt: TGTGCCAGTAGTATAGATGTAGCAGCCAGAACTAACTATGGCTACACCTTC
j_gene: TRBJ1-1; abundance: -; d_gene: -; v_gene: TRBV9; CDR3aa: CASSAPDGSNTEAFF; CDR3nt: TGTGCCAGCAGCGCCCCAGACGGGTCCAACACTGAAGCTTTCTTT
j_gene: TRBJ1-2; abundance: once; d_gene: TRBD1; v_gene: TRBV5-1; CDR3aa: CASSLASAGGYYGYTF; CDR3nt: TGCGCCAGCAGCTTGGCCTCGGCAGGGGGCTACTATGGCTACACCTTC
j_gene: TRBJ2-5; abundance: -; d_gene: TRBD2; v_gene: TRBV2; CDR3aa: CASIWTSGGSQETQYF; CDR3nt: TGTGCCAGCATCTGGACTAGCGGGGGATCCCAAGAGACCCAGTACTTC
j_gene: TRBJ2-3; abundance: -; d_gene: -; v_gene: TRBV25-1; CDR3aa: CASRWADTQYF; CDR3nt: TGTGCCAGCCGCTGGGCGGATACGCAGTATTTT
j_gene: TRBJ1-2; abundance: -; d_gene: -; v_gene: TRBV18; CDR3aa: CASSTGAARGYTF; CDR3nt: TGTGCCAGCTCAACAGGAGCCGCTAGGGGCTACACCTTC
j_gene: TRBJ2-5; abundance: -; d_gene: TRBD2; v_gene: TRBV7-2; CDR3aa: CASELAGYQETQYF; CDR3nt: TGTGCCAGTGAGCTAGCGGGGTACCAAGAGACCCAGTACTTC
j_gene: TRBJ1-6; abundance: -; d_gene: -; v_gene: TRBV19; CDR3aa: CASSPGREFTLHF; CDR3nt: TGTGCCAGTAGTCCTGGACGGGAATTCACCCTCCACTTT
j_gene: TRBJ2-7; abundance: -; d_gene: -; v_gene: TRBV18; CDR3aa: CASPSREGVDLSSYEQYF; CDR3nt: TGTGCCAGCCCATCCCGAGAGGGCGTTGACCTCAGCTCCTACGAGCAGTACTTC
j_gene: TRBJ1-5; abundance: once; d_gene: TRBD1; v_gene: TRBV2; CDR3aa: CASSESTGQGVVYSNQPQHF; CDR3nt: TGTGCCAGCAGTGAATCTACGGGACAGGGGGTGGTTTATAGCAATCAGCCCCAGCATTTT
j_gene: TRBJ2-5; abundance: -; d_gene: TRBD1; v_gene: TRBV4-2; CDR3aa: CASSQGGQGPETQYF; CDR3nt: TGTGCCAGCAGCCAAGGAGGACAGGGCCCAGAGACCCAGTACTTC